This TCR beta chain derives from a study of graft-versus-host responses after intestinal transplantation. Study summary: Recipients got multivisceral, liver-intestinal, or isolated intestinal transplants. Regarding the study as a whole: Analysis identified GvH clones in recipient marrow, with some appearing first in ileum or blood.

Germline V CDR1 and CDR2: MNHEY, SVGAGI. V lost 5 bases to trimming and J lost 2 bases, with 8 bases between them. The CDR3 covers 13 residues. The plating included some 200,000 irradiated, violet-dye-labeled stimulator cells together with some 200,000 CFSE-labeled responder cells. Both CD3+CD4+ and CD3+CD8+ responders that were proliferating and CFSE-low underwent sorting after the reaction. Clones were read by immunoSEQ multiplex PCR, and TCRdb kept only the in-frame ones, dropping some. The top ten hold 0.88% of the sample, which has roughly 20,000 clones, less than 60% seen once. The receptor comes from a human patient who received an intestinal transplant. The J gene is TRBJ2-3, the V gene TRBV6-5; tentatively, D is TRBD2 (5 bases). Sample: alloreactive CD4+ T cells from a mixed lymphocyte reaction culture, taken before intestinal transplant. The subset: CFSE-low proliferating T cells sorted from roughly six-day pre-transplant mixed lymphocyte reaction (GvH or HvG direction). CDR3 sequence: CASSLAYTDTQYF. DNA for the CDR3: TGTGCCAGCAGTCTAGCCTACACAGATACGCAGTATTTT.